The 12 T cell receptor beta chains listed next were all sequenced from one sample in a study of cytomegalovirus exposure and HLA in healthy donors. The study ran its PCR with 60 Vbeta and 13 Jbeta primers. Using immunoSEQ multiplex PCR, the repertoire was profiled, and TCRdb retains in-frame clones only, with some absent. The table records around 130,000 clones, about 76% of them present only once. The sequenced sample consisted of PBMCs. These receptors were collected from a man aged 40-49 years in good health and CMV-seropositive.

The gene calls are TRBV7-9 and TRBJ2-7, with 10 bases lining up with TRBD1. Germline lookup yields CDR1 SEHNR and CDR2 FQNEAQ (reference sequence). The length of the CDR3 is 18 residues. The junction had 13 bases not matched to a gene; V was cut back by 5 bases and J by 0 bases. DNA of the CDR3: TGTGCCAGCAGCCTCACTTCGGGACAGGGGTTTGGCTCCTACGAGCAGTACTTC. The encoded protein is CASSLTSGQGFGSYEQYF.

The rearrangement links TRBV10-3 to TRBJ2-1; the match to TRBD2 covers 13 bases. This CDR3 contains 14 residues. Germline CDR1 ENHRY, CDR2 SYGVKD. V shed 7 bases and J 7 bases; nucleotides not matched to a gene: 4. CDR3 amino acids: CAIIRTSGGNEQFF. In nucleotides, the CDR3 is TGTGCCATCATCCGGACTAGCGGGGGTAATGAGCAGTTCTTC.

The chain uses TRBV5-1 and TRBJ2-6; 7 bases align to TRBD1. Germline V gene sequence: CDR1 SGHRS, CDR2 YFSETQ. The trim removed 7 bases at V and 0 bases at J, leaving 19 bases unmatched. This CDR3 spans 20 amino acids. This chain's CDR3 is CASGITFYRGWGSGANVLTF. In nucleotides, the CDR3 is TGCGCCAGCGGGATAACTTTTTACAGGGGATGGGGCTCTGGGGCCAACGTCCTGACTTTC.

The table lists this clone with a few counts. The chain has TRBV6-5 and TRBJ2-3; 8 bases map to TRBD1. Germline V gives CDR1 MNHEY, CDR2 SVGAGI. Germline trimming cut 6 bases from V and 1 base from J; bases unmatched to any gene: 6. This CDR3 has 15 amino acids. The CDR3 spells CASRPSGQGTDTQYF. CDR3 DNA: TGTGCCAGCAGACCTTCGGGACAGGGCACAGATACGCAGTATTTT.

The chain joins TRBV28 to TRBJ1-4, with a weak D call TRBD1 (6 bases). The CDR3 contains 14 residues. V dropped 7 bases and J dropped 2 bases, with 11 bases sitting between them. From germline, CDR1 is MDHEN and CDR2 SYDVKM. CDR3 sequence reads: CASTQGSTNEKLFF. CDR3 DNA sequence: TGTGCCAGCACCCAGGGGAGCACTAATGAAAAACTGTTTTTT.

The J gene is TRBJ2-7, the V gene TRBV7-9; 9 positions agree with TRBD1. The CDR3 is 14 residues long. Germline CDR1 reads SEHNR; CDR2 reads FQNEAQ (reference sequence). Trimming cost V 5 bases and J 6 bases; bases outside gene matches: 8. As DNA, the CDR3 is TGTGCCAGCAGCCCGGACAGGGGATGGAGCGAGCAGTACTTC. The encoded protein is CASSPDRGWSEQYF.

This sequence joins TRBV9 and TRBJ1-3, with 7 bases identical to TRBD1. CDR3 length: 16 residues. Trimming cost V 3 bases and J 1 base; bases outside gene matches: 7. Looked up from germline, CDR1 is SGDLS and CDR2 is YYNGEE. CDR3 nucleotides: TGTGCCAGCAGCGCAACTCAGGGGGAGTCTGGAAACACCATATATTTT. It yields the protein CASSATQGESGNTIYF.

The rearrangement joins TRBV14 to TRBJ1-2, with 8 bases that match TRBD1. The trim removed 5 bases at V and 6 bases at J, leaving 5 bases unmatched. This CDR3 region has 13 residues. Germline assignment: CDR1 SGHDN and CDR2 FVKESK. The CDR3 bases are TGTGCCAGCAGCACCACAGGGGGGAATGGCTACACCTTC. Translation gives CASSTTGGNGYTF.

V usage is TRBV5-1 and J usage is TRBJ1-1; 9 positions match TRBD1. This CDR3 contains 16 residues. The ends lost 3 bases at V and 4 bases at J; junction bases unmatched: 10. Germline CDR1 is SGHRS and CDR2 is YFSETQ. CDR3 in DNA: TGCGCCAGCAGCTCCGTCCCGGGACAGGGATCCACTGAAGCTTTCTTT. Its translation: CASSSVPGQGSTEAFF. The whole variable domain, filled in from reference TRBV5-1 and TRBJ1-1, reads KAGVTQTPRYLIKTRGQQVTLSCSPISGHRSVSWYQQTPGQGLQFLFEYFSETQRNKGNFPGRFSGRQFSNSRSEMNVSTLELGDSALYLCASSSVPGQGSTEAFFGQGTRLTVV.

V usage is TRBV19 and J usage is TRBJ1-2, with 10 nucleotides matching TRBD1. CDR3 size: 15 residues. Trimming took 5 bases from V and 8 from J; bases not matched to a gene: 11. Germline V gene data show CDR1 as LNHDA and CDR2 as SQIVND (reference sequence). DNA of the CDR3: TGTGCCAGTAGTTTCTCCCGGGACAGGGGTAACGGCTACACCTTC. It translates to CASSFSRDRGNGYTF. The full variable domain, with the rest looked up from reference TRBV19 and TRBJ1-2, is DGGITQSPKYLFRKEGQNVTLSCEQNLNHDAMYWYRQDPGQGLRLIYYSQIVNDFQKGDIAEGYSVSREKKESFPLTVTSAQKNPTAFYLCASSFSRDRGNGYTFGSGTRLTVV.

The gene calls are TRBV15 and TRBJ1-2; 9 bases are shared with TRBD1. Germline assignment: CDR1 LNHNV and CDR2 YYDKDF (reference sequence). The CDR3 is made up of 16 amino acids. The trim removed 0 bases at V and 1 base at J, leaving 3 bases unmatched. The CDR3 DNA follows: TGTGCCACCAGCAGAGATGGGACAGGGAGTAACTATGGCTACACCTTC. It is translated as CATSRDGTGSNYGYTF.

This clone has a handful of counts. This chain links TRBV12-2 with TRBJ1-5. TRBV12-2 represents a pseudogene. This CDR3 is built from 14 residues. CDR3 sequence reads: CASPGTSSNQPQHF. The CDR3 DNA is TGTGCAAGTCCAGGGACTAGTAGCAATCAGCCCCAGCATTTT.